This record concerns one T cell receptor beta chain sequence. The antigen remains undetermined. The CDR3 is made up of 15 amino acids. V lost 2 bases to trimming and J lost 5 bases, with 19 bases between them. Germline CDR1 reads DFQATT; CDR2 reads SNEGSKA (reference sequence). The library was made from cDNA and included unique molecular identifiers. TCRdb reprocessed the PCR reads with MiXCR, giving one entry per CDR3 protein. The sample lists some 690,000 distinct CDR3 sequences; 25% to 30% were seen once. This entry comes from a study of post-analysis software for immune sequencing data. About the study: The study covered relapsing-remitting, secondary progressive and progressive-relapsing courses of multiple sclerosis. The study's findings and limits: Strong same-batch co-clustering of samples appeared with F measure clustering. The study found significantly lower normalized Chao1 diversity in multiple sclerosis patients than in controls. In patients, about 5 TRBV segments were more frequent than in controls, with TRBV5-6, TRBV5-1 and TRBV20-1 among them.

This receptor was identified in a girl aged 10 to 17 with multiple sclerosis. The chain is built from TRBV20-1 and TRBJ2-7; D is possibly TRBD2 (6 bases). The sample taken for sequencing was blood. DNA for the CDR3: TGCAGTGCTAGACCCCTTCTAGGAGGGTTCAACGAGCAGTACTTC. Translating it yields CSARPLLGGFNEQYF.